This T cell receptor (beta chain) originates from a study of blood T cells in healthy people across ages (dated by TCRdb to the mid-2010s). Background for the entire study: In model experiments, template switching captured roughly one uniquely barcoded TCR beta cDNA molecule for every two T cells. The study analyzed two additional independent replicas of 1 million unique cDNA reads from the same blood draw for two donors, one aged 18 to 30 and one aged 80 or older. Using deep sequencing normalized with unique cDNA molecular identifiers, the study measured how TCR beta repertoire diversity changes with age. The donors were divided into four age groups: young (average approximately 15 years), middle-aged (approximately 39), aged (approximately 62) and long-lived (about 90). Study-wide conclusions, independent of this receptor: The percentage of naive T cells measured by flow cytometry correlated strongly with observed TCR beta diversity. Compared with the aged group, the long-lived group had more naive CD4+ T cells, fewer expanded clones and increased TCR diversity, a pattern suggesting age selection. Since profiling was done on bulk unsorted PBMCs, naive and antigen-experienced compartments could not be conclusively compared. The CMV infection status of donors was not known, potentially confounding age-related changes in expanded clonotypes. Total diversity estimates from one million sequenced T cells were considered lower bounds and underestimates. As age increased, observed TCR beta diversity per million T cells dropped in a roughly linear way, and a significant reduction was already evident by age about 36.

This clonotype came up a few times. Its antigen remains unidentified. It has no much larger one-base neighbor in the sample; base qualities were not kept. The approximately 39 donors, aged about 6 to 90 years, were systemically healthy Caucasian individuals from Russia. Each donor gave around 9 milliliters of peripheral blood, collected into EDTA-treated Vacutainer tubes. Ficoll-Paque density-gradient centrifugation was used to isolate PBMCs, with at least 6 million per sample. Total RNA was extracted from PBMCs with Trizol reagent, with at least 5 micrograms obtained per sample. The percentages of naive CD45RAhigh/CD27high T cells were determined by flow cytometry on a PBMC aliquot from every donor. The CDR3, cysteine through phenylalanine, is 13 amino acids long. Of the read, only the CDR3 DNA is kept; its 39 bases are in frame from base 1. Based on the germline V gene, the CDR1 and CDR2 sequences are SGHTA and FQGNSA. The V end loses 7 bases and the J end loses 9 bases, and a stretch of 16 bases separates them.

Library preparation employed 5' RACE. The sequencer listed for this sample is Illumina HiSeq 2500. A second roughly 6 to 12 cycle PCR used a sample-barcoded 5' primer and a J-beta primer mix. Each TCR beta cDNA molecule received a unique molecular identifier from a template-switch 5' adaptor carrying 12 random nucleotides. Each sample yielded at least 3 million CDR3-containing paired-end reads. All of the RNA was converted into first-strand cDNA using the Mint cDNA synthesis kit, with a TRBC-specific oligonucleotide serving as the primer. All cDNA was treated with uracil-DNA glycosylase and then went through a first 18-cycle PCR with the universal primers M1SS and BC2_uni_R. On the study's bioinformatics: Normalization of each sample was performed by random selection of 1 million high-quality reads, each carrying a distinct molecular identifier. Reads with shared molecular identifiers were discarded instead of being binned into consensus sequences. MiTCR, with a Q25 quality threshold and the strictest error-elimination algorithm, was used for CDR3 identification, clonotype clustering and error correction. A nonparametric unseen species model using Euler transformation provided a lower-bound estimate of total TCR beta diversity. The public reads were quality trimmed at Q25 with fastp and then assembled into clones with MiXCR by TCRdb, keeping productive beta chains. Rows are unified per CDR3 protein, each entry keeping the most common DNA and genes. The V and J calls, along with clone size, are taken from TCRdb and not from the paper's own processing. Within this sample are 550,000 to 650,000 distinct CDR3 sequences, with about 27% of them counted one time only. Approximately 4% of the sample comes from the top ten.

These data were likewise used in another study, on T cells of mothers and their children. According to the second study: Donors were nine systemically healthy Caucasian individuals: three mothers and their six children. cDNA synthesis used all of the extracted RNA, with roughly 1.5 ug of RNA in each 15 ul reaction. Sample barcodes and 2-4 random nucleotides were added via the M1S primer in the second PCR. Each mother yielded over 9.5 million TCR beta CDR3 reads and each child roughly 3.1 million reads. TCR recombination output is similarly shaped by thymic selection in related and unrelated pairs, with a minor effect exerted by inherited differences. Normalized repertoire overlap was always found to be slightly, but never significantly, higher in related mother-child pairs than in unrelated mother-child pairs. Persistent microchimeric T cell clones were not detected, at a sensitivity of about 100 clones per million clonotypes. The study used deep NGS to compare TCR beta repertoires of mothers and children, seeking features distinguishing related mother-child pairs from unrelated individuals. The mean age was around 40 +/- 4 years for the mothers and approximately 11 +/- 4 years for the children. After adapters were ligated using NEBNext reagents, the libraries underwent 100+100 nt paired-end sequencing on an Illumina HiSeq 2000. Mother and child libraries were prepared a month apart and sequenced in separate runs to prevent cross-contamination. Between roughly 450,000 and 2,200,000 distinct TCR beta clonotypes were identified per donor. Naive TCR beta clonotypes were estimated from low-frequency clonotypes matched to each donor's FACS-determined naive share, without sorting.

The rearrangement combines TRBV7-2 with TRBJ2-1, and possibly TRBD1, on 5 matching bases. Sequencing was performed on blood. The clonotype was recovered from a boy aged 2 to 9 in good health. CDR3 protein: CASTQGPSFEQFF. The DNA reads as follows: TGTGCCAGCACGCAGGGTCCCAGTTTTGAGCAGTTCTTC. The variable domain in full, with residues beyond the CDR3 obtained from the reference TRBV7-2 and TRBJ2-1 genes, is GAGVSQSPSNKVTEKGKDVELRCDPISGHTALYWYRQSLGQGLEFLIYFQGNSAPDKSGLPSDRFSAERTGGSVSTLTIQRTQQEDSAVYLCASTQGPSFEQFFGPGTRLTVL.